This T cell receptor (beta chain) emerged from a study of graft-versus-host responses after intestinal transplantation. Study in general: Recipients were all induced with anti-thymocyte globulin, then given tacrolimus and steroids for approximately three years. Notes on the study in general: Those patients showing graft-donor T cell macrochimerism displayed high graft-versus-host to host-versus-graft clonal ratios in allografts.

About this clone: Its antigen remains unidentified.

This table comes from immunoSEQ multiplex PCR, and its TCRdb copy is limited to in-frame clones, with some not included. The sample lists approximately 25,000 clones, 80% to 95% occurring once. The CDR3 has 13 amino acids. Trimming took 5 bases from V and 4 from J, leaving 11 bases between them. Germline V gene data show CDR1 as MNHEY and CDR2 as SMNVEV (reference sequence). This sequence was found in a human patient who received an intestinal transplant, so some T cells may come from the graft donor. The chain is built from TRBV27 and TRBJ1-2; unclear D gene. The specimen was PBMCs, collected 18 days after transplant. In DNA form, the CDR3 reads TGTGCCAGCAGTCCAGGTTCGTCCTATGGCTACACCTTC. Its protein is CASSPGSSYGYTF.